Below, 19 T cell receptor beta chains from the same sample are listed, as sequenced in a study of pediatric ulcerative colitis. TCRdb's table, derived via immunoSEQ multiplex PCR, lists solely in-frame clones and lacks some. This table has under 20,000 clones, about two thirds appearing once. The rectum was sampled with one to two pinch biopsies at colonoscopy. The sequenced sample consisted of gut tissue. The receptor set was obtained from a girl under 18 with moderate ulcerative colitis.

The V gene is TRBV19, the J gene TRBJ2-7; the D gene is possibly TRBD1 (6 bases). Germline V gene data show CDR1 as LNHDA and CDR2 as SQIVND (reference sequence). V shed 8 bases and J shed 6 bases, with 14 bases lying between them. The CDR3 sequence is 12 residues long. The CDR3 is CASRGGSAEQYF. In nucleotides, the CDR3 is TGTGCCAGTCGAGGGGGATCTGCCGAGCAGTACTTC.

The chain uses TRBV6-6 and TRBJ1-2; 7 bases map to TRBD1. The length of the CDR3 is 14 residues. Germline V gene sequence: CDR1 MNHNY, CDR2 SVGAGI (reference sequence). Trimming took 6 bases from V and 3 from J; bases not matched to a gene: 7. The CDR3, as DNA: TGTGCCAGCAGCCCCGAGACAGGGCACTATGGCTACACCTTC. Its translation: CASSPETGHYGYTF.

V is TRBV18 and J is TRBJ2-7, with TRBD1 identical over 11 bases. The CDR3 extends over 17 amino acids. J lost 6 bases, V lost 4 bases, and 14 bases had no gene match. Germline V gene data show CDR1 as KGHSH and CDR2 as LQKENI. In nucleotides, the CDR3 is TGTGCCAGCTCACAACTAACACCGGGACAGGGGGTTGCCGAGCAGTACTTC. Translated, it gives CASSQLTPGQGVAEQYF.

The chain has TRBV6-6 and TRBJ1-3, with D uncertain. CDR3 length: 15 residues. CDR1 is MNHNY and CDR2 is SVGAGI in the germline V gene (reference sequence). Trimming left V 6 bases short and J 1 base short, with 13 bases between. Here the CDR3 DNA reads TGTGCCAGCAGGCCCCGCCGGGAATCTGGAAACACCATATATTTT. Translating it yields CASRPRRESGNTIYF.

J is TRBJ2-1 and V is TRBV6-4, with D possibly being TRBD1 or TRBD2 (5 bases each). V dropped 6 bases and J dropped 0 bases, with 9 bases sitting between them. The CDR3 contains 14 residues. Germline V gene data show CDR1 as MRHNA and CDR2 as SNTAGT. This chain's CDR3 is CASSAGSSYNEQFF. The DNA of the CDR3 is TGTGCCAGCAGCGCAGGGAGCTCCTACAATGAGCAGTTCTTC.

The sample holds a few counts of this clone. The rearrangement links TRBV7-9 to TRBJ1-2; no firm D call. The CDR3 contains 13 residues. In germline, CDR1 is SEHNR, CDR2 FQNEAQ (reference sequence). The ends were cut back, 1 base at V and 7 bases at J, with 10 bases in the middle. CDR3 protein: CASSLEGGGGYTF. In DNA, the CDR3 is TGTGCCAGCAGCTTAGAGGGAGGTGGTGGCTACACCTTC.

The chain combines TRBV30 with TRBJ2-2; D possibly uses TRBD1 or TRBD2 (5 bases each). V dropped 3 bases and J dropped 8 bases, with 13 bases sitting between them. The CDR3 is 13 residues long. Per the germline V gene, CDR1 is GTSNPN and CDR2 is SVGIG (reference sequence). The CDR3 nucleotides read TGTGCCTGGAGGCGAGGGGAAGTAGGGGAGCTGTTTTTT. This encodes CAWRRGEVGELFF.

V usage is TRBV6-1 and J usage is TRBJ2-7; the D gene could be TRBD1 or TRBD2 (5 bases each). Germline values: CDR1 MNHNS, CDR2 SASEGT. This CDR3 is built from 14 residues. Trimming removed 1 base from V and 3 bases from J, with 10 bases in between. The CDR3 spells CASSEETGLYEQYF. In DNA, the CDR3 is TGTGCCAGCAGTGAAGAAACAGGACTCTACGAGCAGTACTTC.

The V gene is TRBV5-6, the J gene TRBJ1-1, with D perhaps TRBD1 (5 bases). The CDR3 sequence is 14 residues long. Between the trimmed V and J ends, which lost 1 base and 9 bases, there was a span of 16 bases. Germline CDR1 is SGHDT and CDR2 is YYEEEE. This CDR3 is CASSLSQEVKKAFF. The DNA of the CDR3 is TGTGCCAGCAGCTTGTCACAGGAGGTCAAGAAAGCTTTCTTT.

The count of this clone is one. The genes are TRBV28 and TRBJ2-7; a possible D gene is TRBD2 (6 bases). This CDR3 spans 13 amino acids. V was trimmed by 3 bases and J by 6 bases, leaving 12 bases between them. In germline, CDR1 is MDHEN, CDR2 SYDVKM. The CDR3 DNA reads TGTGCCAGCAGTTTGACGGGAGTACGCGAGCAGTACTTC. Translated, it gives CASSLTGVREQYF.

This clone was counted a few times. The chain joins TRBV14 to TRBJ2-7; unclear D gene. Germline CDR1 and CDR2: SGHDN and FVKESK. The length of the CDR3 is 14 residues. Trimming pared 0 bases from V and 3 bases from J, leaving 9 bases between. The CDR3, as DNA: TGTGCCAGCAGCCAAGAGAACAGAAACTACGAGCAGTACTTC. Translated: CASSQENRNYEQYF.

V is TRBV11-2 and J is TRBJ2-3, with 9 bases identical to TRBD2. CDR1 and CDR2 (germline): SGHAT, FQNNGV. V lost 1 base to trimming and J lost 6 bases; unmatched junction nucleotides: 11. The CDR3 loop spans 17 amino acids. The CDR3 loop reads CASSLAGWLAGSDTQYF. CDR3 sequence (DNA): TGTGCCAGCAGCTTAGCTGGTTGGCTAGCGGGATCCGATACGCAGTATTTT.

The chain joins TRBV10-2 to TRBJ1-1; 8 bases agree with TRBD1. CDR1 is WSHSY, CDR2 SAAADI, per germline. V shed 7 bases, J shed 4 bases, and the junction held 5 bases outside the gene matches. This CDR3 comprises 13 residues. The CDR3 DNA reads TGCGCCAGCACGTTTGACAGGGGCACTGAAGCTTTCTTT. Protein: CASTFDRGTEAFF.

This rearrangement joins TRBV4-1 to TRBJ2-2; maybe TRBD2 (6 bases). V lost 0 bases and J lost 0, with 8 bases in between. Per germline, CDR1 MGHRA and CDR2 YSYEKL. The CDR3 covers 16 residues. The CDR3 coding sequence is TGCGCCAGCAGCCAAGAGCCGGGGGCGAACACCGGGGAGCTGTTTTTT. Translated, it gives CASSQEPGANTGELFF.

This clone was counted a few times. The chain uses TRBV28 and TRBJ1-4; perhaps TRBD1 as D (5 bases). Germline CDR1 is MDHEN and CDR2 is SYDVKM. CDR3 length equals 15 residues. With 4 bases removed from V and 7 bases from J, the gap between germline ends came to 16 bases. In DNA, the CDR3 is TGTGCCAGCAGTTCGTATCAGGGAAGAAGTGAAAAACTGTTTTTT. Its protein is CASSSYQGRSEKLFF.

The rearrangement links TRBV5-1 to TRBJ2-3, with 8 nucleotides matching TRBD2. Germline V CDR1 and CDR2: SGHRS, YFSETQ. V was clipped by 4 bases and J by 4 bases; unmatched bases: 8. The CDR3 is 15 residues long. The CDR3 DNA reads as TGCGCCAGCAGCAAAGCGGGAGCTGGTCCAGATACGCAGTATTTT. Its protein product is CASSKAGAGPDTQYF.

The chain uses TRBV6-6 and TRBJ2-3; no reliable D call. V was trimmed by 7 bases and J by 5 bases, leaving 13 bases between them. The length of the CDR3 is 13 residues. Germline CDR1 reads MNHNY; CDR2 reads SVGAGI (reference sequence). This CDR3 reads CASTPGAGDTQYF. CDR3 in DNA: TGTGCCAGCACCCCGGGCGCTGGAGATACGCAGTATTTT.

The CDR3 DNA is TGTGCCAGCAGTCGTTCGGGCAGGTCCAACTACGAGCAGTACTTC. This gives the protein CASSRSGRSNYEQYF. The rearrangement uses TRBV6-5 and TRBJ2-7; D unclear. V was trimmed by 5 bases and J by 3 bases, leaving 17 bases between them. CDR3 size: 15 residues. Germline CDR1 reads MNHEY; CDR2 reads SVGAGI.

V usage is TRBV6-1 and J usage is TRBJ2-7, with D unclear. V lost 2 bases to trimming and J lost 1 base, with 9 bases between them. Per the germline V gene, CDR1 is MNHNS and CDR2 is SASEGT. The CDR3 runs to 14 residues. The CDR3 is CASSEIAISYEQYF. The CDR3 nucleotides are TGTGCCAGCAGTGAAATCGCCATTTCCTACGAGCAGTACTTC.